The source of this T cell receptor beta chain is a study of radiotherapy plus CTLA-4 blockade in lung cancer. Study context: Among all patients, more than 15% showed objective responses, while roughly 28% had disease control. Study-wide points: Early blood T cell clone dynamics reportedly forecast response best, with interferon-beta. Expansion of tumor-derived TCR clones was observed in blood after radiotherapy plus ipilimumab.

Repertoires were generated with immunoSEQ multiplex PCR, while TCRdb's copy carries only in-frame clones and drops some. Of about 110,000 clones in the sample, more than 70% were seen once. Patients had chemo-refractory metastatic non-small-cell lung cancer and received focal radiation plus CTLA-4 blockade that used ipilimumab. J lost 2 bases, V lost 6 bases, and 7 bases had no gene match. This CDR3 contains 15 residues. CDR1 SNHLY and CDR2 FYNNEI come from the germline V gene. To note about this clone: The antigen remains undetermined.

Sequenced material: peripheral blood, taken from a patient treated with radiotherapy plus ipilimumab. The chain is built from TRBV2 and TRBJ1-3; 7 positions match TRBD1. This TCR was sampled from a human donor with non-small cell lung cancer that progressed on radiotherapy plus ipilimumab. Some clones in this sample may be carry-over from other donors' samples. In DNA, the CDR3 is TGTGCCAGCAGAAAAACACAGGGGACTGGAAACACCATATATTTT. Translation gives CASRKTQGTGNTIYF. Supplemented by reference TRBV2 and TRBJ1-3, the full variable domain reads EPEVTQTPSHQVTQMGQEVILRCVPISNHLYFYWYRQILGQKVEFLVSFYNNEISEKSEIFDDQFSVERPDGSNFTLKIRSTKLEDSAMYFCASRKTQGTGNTIYFGEGSWLTVV.